These 16 T cell receptor beta chains were sequenced from one sample in a study of graft-versus-host responses after intestinal transplantation. The protocol was immunoSEQ multiplex PCR, while the TCRdb copy is restricted to in-frame clones and leaves out a portion. The data hold several thousand clones, with 20% to 30% observed a single time. The starting material was alloreactive CD4+ T cells from a mixed lymphocyte reaction culture, obtained before transplantation. Regarding subset: CFSE-low proliferating T cells sorted from roughly 6-day pre-transplant mixed lymphocyte reaction (GvH or HvG direction). The receptors come from a human patient who was an organ donor for intestinal transplantation.

This clone ranks as medium-sized. V gene TRBV6-1 combines with J gene TRBJ2-1, with 11 bases lining up with TRBD2. The CDR3 spans 14 residues. Germline CDR1 is MNHNS and CDR2 is SASEGT. V gave up 5 bases and J gave up 6 bases; unmatched junction bases: 3. CDR3 amino acids: CASSPLAGGNEQFF. The CDR3 DNA sequence: TGTGCCAGCAGTCCCCTAGCGGGAGGCAATGAGCAGTTCTTC.

In its sample, this clone ranks as medium-sized. This chain uses TRBV5-4 with TRBJ1-5; TRBD1 is a possible D gene (6 bases). This CDR3 is 12 amino acids long. V was shortened by 5 bases and J by 6 bases, with 9 bases between the two germline ends. The germline CDR1 and CDR2 sequences are SGHNT and YYREEE (reference sequence). For the CDR3, the DNA is TGTGCCAGCAGTAGGGGGGGTCAGCCCCAGCATTTT. Translated, it gives CASSRGGQPQHF.

Written as DNA, the CDR3 is TGTGCCAGCAGCTTATCAGGGACCGGGGAGCTGTTTTTT. Translation gives CASSLSGTGELFF. V gene TRBV11-2 combines with J gene TRBJ2-2; TRBD1 is a possible D gene (5 bases). CDR3 size: 13 residues. The germline gives CDR1 SGHAT, CDR2 FQNNGV. V was pared by 2 bases and J by 5 bases, with 6 bases between.

There are many counts of this clone. The V gene is TRBV5-6, the J gene TRBJ2-5; TRBD1 agrees at 8 bases. Germline CDR1 SGHDT, CDR2 YYEEEE. The junction had 13 bases not matched to a gene; V was cut back by 2 bases and J by 4 bases. This CDR3 has 17 residues. The CDR3 nucleotides read TGTGCCAGCAGCTTCGGCCTCAGGGGGCGATTTTTAGAGACCCAGTACTTC. This codes for CASSFGLRGRFLETQYF.

In its sample, this clone was seen a few times. This sequence joins TRBV6-1 and TRBJ2-2, with D possibly being TRBD1 (6 bases). The CDR3 length is 15 residues. The V end lost 6 bases, the J end lost 0 bases, and 11 bases lay between the germline ends. Germline loops: CDR1 MNHNS, CDR2 SASEGT. CDR3 loop: CASRQGWANTGELFF. In nucleotides, the CDR3 is TGTGCCAGCAGACAGGGTTGGGCGAACACCGGGGAGCTGTTTTTT.

This clone was found a few times. V usage is TRBV9 and J usage is TRBJ2-1, with 9 nucleotides matching TRBD2. CDR3 size: 14 residues. CDR1 is SGDLS and CDR2 is YYNGEE in the germline V gene. Unmatched junction bases numbered 7, after V lost 0 bases and J lost 12 bases. CDR3 amino acids: CASSVGGQTSGQFF. The DNA of the CDR3 is TGTGCCAGCAGCGTAGGTGGCCAGACTAGCGGGCAGTTCTTC. Full variable domain (outside the CDR3, taken from reference TRBV9 and TRBJ2-1): DSGVTQTPKHLITATGQRVTLRCSPRSGDLSVYWYQQSLDQGLQFLIQYYNGEERAKGNILERFSAQQFPDLHSELNLSSLELGDSALYFCASSVGGQTSGQFFGPGTRLTVL.

DNA of the CDR3: TGTGCCAGTAGTATATATGCCCTGGCAGGGTTCGGTAGCAATCAGCCCCAGCATTTT. As protein: CASSIYALAGFGSNQPQHF. The chain combines TRBV19 with TRBJ1-5, with a possible D match to TRBD1 (5 bases). The CDR3 consists of 19 residues. V was cut by 2 bases and J by 0 bases, with 20 bases left in between. CDR1 and CDR2 from the germline V gene are LNHDA and SQIVND (reference sequence).

This clone is termed medium-sized. The chain links TRBV30 to TRBJ1-1; 7 positions match TRBD1. The length of the CDR3 is 11 residues. The germline CDR1 and CDR2 sequences are GTSNPN and SVGIG (reference sequence). V shed 4 bases and J 7 bases; nucleotides not matched to a gene: 3. CDR3 sequence reads: CAWKRQGEAFF. In nucleotides, the CDR3 is TGTGCCTGGAAGAGACAGGGTGAAGCTTTCTTT. Filled out from reference TRBV30 and TRBJ1-1, the complete variable domain reads SQTIHQWPATLVQPVGSPLSLECTVEGTSNPNLYWYRQAAGRGLQLLFYSVGIGQISSEVPQNLSASRPQDRQFILSSKKLLLSDSGFYLCAWKRQGEAFFGQGTRLTVV.

CDR3 bases: TGTGCCATCAGGAGACTAGCGGGGGATAGCACAGATACGCAGTATTTT. Encoded protein: CAIRRLAGDSTDTQYF. The chain employs TRBV10-3 and TRBJ2-3, with 12 bases matching TRBD2. The CDR3 runs 16 residues. The ends lost 6 bases at V and 0 bases at J; junction bases unmatched: 4. Germline V gene lookup returns CDR1 ENHRY and CDR2 SYGVKD.

This clone was counted only a few times. The gene calls are TRBV6-5 and TRBJ2-1; D remains unclear. Trimming took 0 bases from V and 10 from J, leaving 10 bases between them. Germline V gene lookup returns CDR1 MNHEY and CDR2 SVGAGI. This CDR3 is 13 amino acids long. CDR3 sequence (DNA): TGTGCCAGCAGTTACTCCCAGCGCGTGGAGCAGTTCTTC. It yields the protein CASSYSQRVEQFF.

This clone is categorized as medium-sized. The chain employs TRBV18 and TRBJ1-6; TRBD1 might be the D (6 bases). The CDR3 sequence is 14 residues long. Trimming left V 4 bases short and J 9 bases short, with 13 bases between. Germline-derived CDR1 and CDR2 are KGHSH and LQKENI. The DNA for the CDR3 is TGTGCCAGCTCACTCCAGGGGATGCGTTCACCCCTCCACTTT. It translates to CASSLQGMRSPLHF.

This rearrangement joins TRBV6-4 to TRBJ2-2, with D maybe TRBD1 (5 bases). The CDR3 runs 14 residues. Per germline, CDR1 MRHNA and CDR2 SNTAGT. Trimming pared 4 bases from V and 1 base from J, leaving 7 bases between. CDR3 sequence reads: CASSGGRNTGELFF. The CDR3 DNA is TGTGCCAGCAGTGGGGGCAGGAACACCGGGGAGCTGTTTTTT.

J is TRBJ2-7 and V is TRBV18; 8 bases fit TRBD2. The V gene's germline CDR1 is KGHSH and CDR2 LQKENI. This CDR3 contains 15 residues. The V gene end was trimmed by 3 bases and the J gene end by 4 bases; junction bases not matched to a gene: 8. This CDR3 reads CASSPASGSGYEQYF. The CDR3 DNA reads TGTGCCAGCTCACCCGCGAGCGGGAGCGGGTACGAGCAGTACTTC.

The chain carries TRBV11-3 and TRBJ2-7; D uncertain. Trimming left V 4 bases short and J 0 bases short, with 13 bases between. The CDR3 length is 15 residues. Germline V lookup: CDR1 SGHNT, CDR2 YENEEA. The CDR3 bases are TGTGCCAGCAGCTGGCTGCCAGGCAGCTCCTACGAGCAGTACTTC. Residues: CASSWLPGSSYEQYF.

The chain recombines TRBV6-1 with TRBJ2-7; TRBD2 agrees at 13 bases. This CDR3 has 15 amino acids. The germline CDR1 and CDR2 sequences are MNHNS and SASEGT. V was clipped by 8 bases and J by 1 base; unmatched bases: 5. CDR3 in DNA: TGTGCCAGCGAACCGGGACTAGCGGGGTCCTACGAGCAGTACTTC. Translation: CASEPGLAGSYEQYF.

The J gene is TRBJ2-1, the V gene TRBV11-3, with D unresolved. Trimming took 2 bases from V and 10 from J, leaving 9 bases between them. The CDR3 loop spans 12 amino acids. Germline V lookup: CDR1 SGHNT, CDR2 YENEEA. CDR3 sequence reads: CASSLFWLEQFF. For the CDR3, the DNA is TGTGCCAGCAGCTTATTTTGGCTCGAGCAGTTCTTC.